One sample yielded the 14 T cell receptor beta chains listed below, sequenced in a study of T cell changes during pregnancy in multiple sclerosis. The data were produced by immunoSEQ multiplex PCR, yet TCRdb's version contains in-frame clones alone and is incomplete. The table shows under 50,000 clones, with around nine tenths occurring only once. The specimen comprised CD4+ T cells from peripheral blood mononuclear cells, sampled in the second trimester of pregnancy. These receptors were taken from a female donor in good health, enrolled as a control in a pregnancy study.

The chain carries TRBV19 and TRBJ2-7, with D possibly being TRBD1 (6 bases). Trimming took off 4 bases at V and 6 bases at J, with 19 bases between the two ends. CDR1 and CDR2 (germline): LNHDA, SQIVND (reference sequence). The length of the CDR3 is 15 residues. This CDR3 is CASSTDSLQGREQYF. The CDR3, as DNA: TGTGCCAGTAGTACCGACTCTCTCCAGGGGCGCGAGCAGTACTTC.

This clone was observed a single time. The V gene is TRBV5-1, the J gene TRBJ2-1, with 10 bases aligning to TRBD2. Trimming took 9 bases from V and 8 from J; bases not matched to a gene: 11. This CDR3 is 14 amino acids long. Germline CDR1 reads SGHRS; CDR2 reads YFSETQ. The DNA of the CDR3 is TGCGCCAACCGACAGCGGGGGGGCTTCGATGAGCAGTTCTTC. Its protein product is CANRQRGGFDEQFF.

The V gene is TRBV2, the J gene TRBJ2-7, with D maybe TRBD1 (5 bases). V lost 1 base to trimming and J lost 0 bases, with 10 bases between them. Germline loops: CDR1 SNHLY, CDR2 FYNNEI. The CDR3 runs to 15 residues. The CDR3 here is CASSEEGWYSYEQYF. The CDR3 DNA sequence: TGTGCCAGCAGTGAAGAGGGGTGGTACTCCTACGAGCAGTACTTC.

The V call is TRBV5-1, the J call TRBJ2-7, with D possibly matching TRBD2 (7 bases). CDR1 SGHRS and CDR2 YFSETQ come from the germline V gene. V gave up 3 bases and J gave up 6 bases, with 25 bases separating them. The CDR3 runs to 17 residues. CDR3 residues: CASSWGGGGVELAEQYF. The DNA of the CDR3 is TGCGCCAGCAGCTGGGGGGGCGGAGGGGTCGAGCTGGCCGAGCAGTACTTC.

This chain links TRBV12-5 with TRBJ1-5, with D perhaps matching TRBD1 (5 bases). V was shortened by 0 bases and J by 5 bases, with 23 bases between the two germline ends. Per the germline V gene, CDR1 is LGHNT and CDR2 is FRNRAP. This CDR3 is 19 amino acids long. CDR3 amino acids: CASGLVLWGEPGRYQPQHF. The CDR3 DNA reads TGTGCTAGTGGTTTGGTACTCTGGGGGGAGCCCGGTCGATATCAGCCCCAGCATTTT.

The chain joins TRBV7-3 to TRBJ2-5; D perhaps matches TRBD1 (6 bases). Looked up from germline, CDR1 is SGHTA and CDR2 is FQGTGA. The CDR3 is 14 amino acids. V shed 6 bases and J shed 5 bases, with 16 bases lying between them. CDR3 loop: CASRSTGTAETQYF. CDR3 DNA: TGTGCCAGCAGAAGTACAGGGACCGCCGAGACCCAGTACTTC.

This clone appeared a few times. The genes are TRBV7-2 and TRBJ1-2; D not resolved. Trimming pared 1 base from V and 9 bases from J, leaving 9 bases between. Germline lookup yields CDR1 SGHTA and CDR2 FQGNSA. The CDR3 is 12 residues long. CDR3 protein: CASSLESVSYTF. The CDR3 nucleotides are TGTGCCAGCAGCTTAGAATCGGTTAGCTACACCTTC.

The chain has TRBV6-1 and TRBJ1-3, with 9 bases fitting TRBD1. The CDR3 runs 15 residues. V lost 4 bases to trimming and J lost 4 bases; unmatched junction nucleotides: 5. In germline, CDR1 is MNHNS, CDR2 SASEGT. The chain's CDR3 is CASSGGQGAGNTIYF. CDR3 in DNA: TGTGCCAGCAGTGGGGGACAGGGAGCAGGAAACACCATATATTTT.

The CDR3, as DNA: TGTGCCAGCAGCGAACAAGGGACAGGGAGGGAAAAACTGTTTTTT. Protein: CASSEQGTGREKLFF. V is TRBV11-3 and J is TRBJ1-4; TRBD1 matches at 9 bases. The CDR3 sequence is 15 residues long. Germline V gene lookup returns CDR1 SGHNT and CDR2 YENEEA. After removal of 5 bases from V and 8 bases from J, the junction contained 9 bases not matched to a gene.

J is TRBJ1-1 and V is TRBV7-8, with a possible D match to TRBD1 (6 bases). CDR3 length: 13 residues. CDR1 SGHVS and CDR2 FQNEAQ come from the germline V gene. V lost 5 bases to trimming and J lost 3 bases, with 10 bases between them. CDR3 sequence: CASSPHRDTEAFF. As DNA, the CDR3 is TGTGCCAGCAGCCCTCACAGGGACACTGAAGCTTTCTTT.

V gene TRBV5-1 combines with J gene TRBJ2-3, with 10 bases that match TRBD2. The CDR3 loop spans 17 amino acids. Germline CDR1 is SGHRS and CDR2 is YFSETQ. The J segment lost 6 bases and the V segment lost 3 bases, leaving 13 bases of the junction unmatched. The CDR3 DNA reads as TGCGCCAGCAGCTGGGGTTCGGGAGCGGGGGGGTCGGATACGCAGTATTTT. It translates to CASSWGSGAGGSDTQYF.

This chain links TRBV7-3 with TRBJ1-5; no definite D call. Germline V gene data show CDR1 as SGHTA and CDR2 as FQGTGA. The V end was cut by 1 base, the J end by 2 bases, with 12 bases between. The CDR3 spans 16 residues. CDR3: CASSLMGGDGNQPQHF. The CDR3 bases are TGTGCCAGCAGCTTAATGGGCGGGGATGGCAATCAGCCCCAGCATTTT.

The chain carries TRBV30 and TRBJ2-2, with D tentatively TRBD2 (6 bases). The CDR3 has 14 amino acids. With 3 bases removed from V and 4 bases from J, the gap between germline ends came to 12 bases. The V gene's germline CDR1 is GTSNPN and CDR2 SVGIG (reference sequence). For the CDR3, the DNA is TGTGCCTGGAGGGGGCTCGGGGGCACCGGGGAGCTGTTTTTT. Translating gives CAWRGLGGTGELFF.

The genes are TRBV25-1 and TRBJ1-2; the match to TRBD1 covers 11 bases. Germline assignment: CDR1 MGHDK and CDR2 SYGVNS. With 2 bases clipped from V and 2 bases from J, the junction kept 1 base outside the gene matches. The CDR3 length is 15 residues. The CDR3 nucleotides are TGTGCCAGCAGTGAAGGGACAGGGGGGAACTATGGCTACACCTTC. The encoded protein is CASSEGTGGNYGYTF.